Each of the 29 T cell receptor beta chains below was sequenced from the same sample in a study of OX40 agonist ivuxolimab in advanced cancers. TCRdb's table, derived via immunoSEQ multiplex PCR, lists solely in-frame clones and lacks some. The data hold 50,000 to 85,000 clones, with around four fifths observed a single time. Specimen: CD4+ or CD8+ T cells sorted from blood, collected in a trial of the OX40 agonist ivuxolimab. The receptor set was obtained from an adult with an advanced solid tumor such as melanoma, head and neck, liver or kidney cancer.

The chain is built from TRBV13 and TRBJ1-4; 7 bases agree with TRBD1. V lost 3 bases and J lost 8; bases outside the gene matches: 12. Germline CDR1 reads PRHDT; CDR2 reads FYEKMQ (reference sequence). The CDR3 consists of 16 residues. The CDR3 is CASSFGTAYTGEKLFF. The DNA for the CDR3 is TGTGCCAGCAGCTTTGGGACAGCCTATACAGGAGAAAAACTGTTTTTT.

This chain connects TRBV10-1 to TRBJ2-7; the D is unclear. The CDR3 length is 12 residues. Deletions cut 6 bases from V and 1 base from J, with 7 bases between. The germline gives CDR1 WNHNN, CDR2 SYGVQD (reference sequence). CDR3 loop: CASRPRSYEQYF. The CDR3 DNA follows: TGCGCCAGCAGACCGCGTTCCTACGAGCAGTACTTC.

This chain uses TRBV9 with TRBJ2-7; 8 nucleotides align to TRBD2. J lost 5 bases, V lost 1 base, and 14 bases had no gene match. Germline V CDR1 and CDR2: SGDLS, YYNGEE. This CDR3 comprises 17 residues. The CDR3 DNA reads TGTGCCAGCAGCGTATCGGGACTAGGCAGAATGGGGAACGAGCAGTACTTC. Protein sequence: CASSVSGLGRMGNEQYF.

The chain couples TRBV6-5 to TRBJ1-2; 9 bases match TRBD1. The CDR3 length is 15 residues. The V gene end was trimmed by 6 bases and the J gene end by 6 bases; junction bases not matched to a gene: 11. Germline assignment: CDR1 MNHEY and CDR2 SVGAGI. CDR3 loop: CASRPLTRQGDGYTF. CDR3 coding DNA: TGTGCCAGCAGACCTCTCACTCGACAGGGGGATGGCTACACCTTC.

The CDR3 sequence is CASSTVRVGETQYF. In DNA form, the CDR3 reads TGTGCCAGTAGTACCGTAAGGGTTGGGGAGACCCAGTACTTC. This chain connects TRBV19 to TRBJ2-5; D gene ambiguous. Between the trimmed V and J ends, which lost 4 bases and 5 bases, there was a span of 14 bases. CDR1 is LNHDA, CDR2 SQIVND, per germline (reference sequence). This CDR3 is 14 amino acids long.

This clone was observed a handful of times. The chain joins TRBV18 to TRBJ1-1; D unresolved. The V end lost 5 bases, the J end lost 1 base, and 2 bases lay between the germline ends. CDR3 length: 11 amino acids. The V gene's germline CDR1 is KGHSH and CDR2 LQKENI. As DNA, the CDR3 is TGTGCCAGCTCAGCGAACACTGAAGCTTTCTTT. It translates to CASSANTEAFF.

This clone was counted between two and nine times. J is TRBJ2-1 and V is TRBV2, with D maybe TRBD1 (5 bases). Germline CDR1 SNHLY, CDR2 FYNNEI. The CDR3 extends over 14 amino acids. The V end lost 3 bases, the J end lost 6 bases, and 12 bases lay between the germline ends. The CDR3 is CASSEFVTVNEQFF. In DNA, the CDR3 is TGTGCCAGCAGTGAGTTTGTGACAGTCAATGAGCAGTTCTTC.

The chain recombines TRBV27 with TRBJ1-2; no firm D call. The CDR3 totals 13 residues. Trimming took 0 bases from V and 5 from J, leaving 7 bases between them. Per germline, CDR1 MNHEY and CDR2 SMNVEV (reference sequence). CDR3 sequence reads: CASSLSGLYGYTF. CDR3 in DNA: TGTGCCAGCAGTTTATCGGGCCTATATGGCTACACCTTC.

In nucleotides, the CDR3 is TGTGCCATCGCGGCTACAGGGGGGGTTTATGGCTACACCTTC. This translates into CAIAATGGVYGYTF. The J gene is TRBJ1-2, the V gene TRBV10-3; 8 bases agree with TRBD1. The germline V gene encodes CDR1 ENHRY and CDR2 SYGVKD. The CDR3 sequence is 14 residues long. Losses at the gene ends were 8 bases for V and 5 bases for J; bases not matched to a gene: 10.

The chain recombines TRBV7-3 with TRBJ2-1; tentatively, D is TRBD2 (6 bases). Germline CDR1 and CDR2: SGHTA and FQGTGA. Trimming took 4 bases from V and 9 from J, leaving 16 bases between them. The length of the CDR3 is 14 residues. In nucleotides, the CDR3 is TGTGCCAGCAGCTCGGCCCTAGGGCGGGGTGAGCAGTTCTTC. Translated: CASSSALGRGEQFF.

This clone has more than one count but fewer than ten. V is TRBV5-1 and J is TRBJ1-1; no clear D gene. The CDR3 runs to 12 residues. Looked up from germline, CDR1 is SGHRS and CDR2 is YFSETQ. Trimming removed 0 bases from V and 8 bases from J, with 8 bases in between. CDR3 protein: CASSLGTSEAFF. For the CDR3, the DNA is TGCGCCAGCAGCTTGGGAACGAGCGAAGCTTTCTTT.

The chain combines TRBV27 with TRBJ2-7; possible D gene TRBD1, 5 bases. Trimming took off 6 bases at V and 2 bases at J, with 11 bases between the two ends. This CDR3 region has 13 residues. The germline CDR1 and CDR2 sequences are MNHEY and SMNVEV (reference sequence). The chain's CDR3 is CASRDTHPYEQYF. DNA of the CDR3: TGTGCCAGCAGGGACACACATCCCTACGAGCAGTACTTC.

V usage is TRBV6-6 and J usage is TRBJ2-7; 11 nucleotides line up with TRBD2. J lost 9 bases, V lost 6 bases, and 13 bases had no gene match. Germline V gives CDR1 MNHNY, CDR2 SVGAGI (reference sequence). There are 15 residues in the CDR3. CDR3 sequence (DNA): TGTGCCAGCAGCCACGATTTAGCGGGGGGGGTTTTGCAGTACTTC. Translation gives CASSHDLAGGVLQYF.

V is TRBV5-6 and J is TRBJ2-5, with D maybe TRBD2 (5 bases). This CDR3 contains 13 residues. Germline V CDR1 and CDR2: SGHDT, YYEEEE. V was pared by 0 bases and J by 7 bases, with 10 bases between. CDR3 region: CASSLANAGTQYF. In DNA, the CDR3 is TGTGCCAGCAGCTTGGCTAACGCGGGGACCCAGTACTTC. Filled out from reference TRBV5-6 and TRBJ2-5, the complete variable domain reads DAGVTQSPTHLIKTRGQQVTLRCSPKSGHDTVSWYQQALGQGPQFIFQYYEEEERQRGNFPDRFSGHQFPNYSSELNVNALLLGDSALYLCASSLANAGTQYFGPGTRLLVL.

The chain employs TRBV7-8 and TRBJ2-3; no definite D call. The CDR3 length is 13 residues. The germline CDR1 and CDR2 sequences are SGHVS and FQNEAQ. V was cut by 1 base and J by 4 bases, with 6 bases left in between. For the CDR3, the DNA is TGTGCCAGCAGCTTAGGTGGGGCAGATACGCAGTATTTT. It encodes CASSLGGADTQYF.

The chain couples TRBV27 to TRBJ1-4; D unclear. The CDR3 loop spans 14 amino acids. CDR1 is MNHEY, CDR2 SMNVEV, per germline (reference sequence). Between the trimmed V and J ends, which lost 6 bases and 8 bases, there was a span of 16 bases. DNA for the CDR3: TGTGCCAGCAGCCTGGATAATCAAGGGGAAAAACTGTTTTTT. It codes for CASSLDNQGEKLFF.

J is TRBJ2-7 and V is TRBV6-5, with 9 bases that match TRBD1. The CDR3 totals 13 residues. The V segment lost 8 bases and the J segment 6 bases; nucleotides outside the gene matches: 8. CDR1 and CDR2 from the germline V gene are MNHEY and SVGAGI. Written as DNA, the CDR3 is TGTGCCAGCCAGGACGGACAGGGGTTCGAGCAGTACTTC. This codes for CASQDGQGFEQYF.

The genes are TRBV19 and TRBJ1-2; 8 bases align to TRBD1. This CDR3 contains 12 residues. Germline loops: CDR1 LNHDA, CDR2 SQIVND (reference sequence). Losses at the gene ends were 6 bases for V and 8 bases for J; bases not matched to a gene: 5. CDR3 in DNA: TGTGCCAGTAGCCGGACAGGGATAGGCTACACCTTC. Its protein product is CASSRTGIGYTF.

The chain recombines TRBV29-1 with TRBJ2-6; weak D call: TRBD1 (6 bases). This CDR3 region has 13 residues. Germline loops: CDR1 SQVTM, CDR2 ANQGSEA. The germline V and J ends were trimmed by 4 bases and 3 bases, with 7 bases remaining between them. This CDR3 reads CSVGGGGANVLTF. The CDR3 DNA is TGCAGCGTTGGAGGGGGTGGGGCCAACGTCCTGACTTTC. Supplemented by reference TRBV29-1 and TRBJ2-6, the full variable domain reads SAVISQKPSRDICQRGTSLTIQCQVDSQVTMMFWYRQQPGQSLTLIATANQGSEATYESGFVIDKFPISRPNLTFSTLTVSNMSPEDSSIYLCSVGGGGANVLTFGAGSRLTVL.

The rearrangement joins TRBV19 to TRBJ2-3; no definite D call. The CDR3 contains 15 residues. Germline CDR1 reads LNHDA; CDR2 reads SQIVND (reference sequence). Trimming removed 3 bases from V and 2 bases from J, with 12 bases in between. This CDR3 is CASSMGSRSTDTQYF. CDR3 nucleotide sequence: TGTGCCAGTAGTATGGGGTCCCGGTCCACAGATACGCAGTATTTT.

On this clone: Different DNA sequences within this sample yield the same CDR3. The CDR3 sequence: CASSYQQGNGYTF. The CDR3 DNA reads TGTGCCAGCAGTTACCAGCAAGGAAATGGCTACACCTTC. The chain is built from TRBV6-6 and TRBJ1-2; D is undetermined. The CDR3 runs to 13 residues. Between the trimmed V and J ends, which lost 2 bases and 6 bases, there was a span of 10 bases. Germline V CDR1 and CDR2: MNHNY, SVGAGI (reference sequence).

This clone was observed a few times. V usage is TRBV15 and J usage is TRBJ1-3; the D is unclear. V lost 0 bases and J lost 4, with 1 base in between. Germline V gives CDR1 LNHNV, CDR2 YYDKDF (reference sequence). This CDR3 is built from 12 residues. As DNA, the CDR3 is TGTGCCACCAGCAGAGACGGAAACACCATATATTTT. Its protein is CATSRDGNTIYF.

This chain connects TRBV6-4 to TRBJ1-2; D is unresolved. The CDR3 has 13 amino acids. The germline gives CDR1 MRHNA, CDR2 SNTAGT. V was pared by 0 bases and J by 8 bases, with 10 bases between. The CDR3 loop reads CASSDSPGGGYTF. Written as DNA, the CDR3 is TGTGCCAGCAGTGACTCCCCGGGAGGCGGCTACACCTTC.

A single count supports this clone. The rearrangement joins TRBV28 to TRBJ2-7; TRBD2 agrees at 11 bases. Germline-derived CDR1 and CDR2 are MDHEN and SYDVKM. CDR3 length: 14 residues. V was clipped by 4 bases and J by 9 bases; unmatched bases: 8. Here the CDR3 DNA reads TGTGCCAGCAGTTCTCTAGCGGGGGGTTTCGGGCAGTACTTC. It codes for CASSSLAGGFGQYF.

The genes are TRBV18 and TRBJ2-6; possibly TRBD1 for D (5 bases). CDR1 and CDR2 from the germline V gene are KGHSH and LQKENI. The CDR3 totals 17 residues. Trimming took 4 bases from V and 1 from J, leaving 14 bases between them. Written as DNA, the CDR3 is TGTGCCAGCTCACGGATCCAGGGCCAATCTGGGGCCAACGTCCTGACTTTC. Translating gives CASSRIQGQSGANVLTF. The whole variable domain, remainder taken from reference TRBV18 and TRBJ2-6, is NAGVMQNPRHLVRRRGQEARLRCSPMKGHSHVYWYRQLPEEGLKFMVYLQKENIIDESGMPKERFSAEFPKEGPSILRIQQVVRGDSAAYFCASSRIQGQSGANVLTFGAGSRLTVL.

In its sample, this clone was seen once. This CDR3 reads CASSQTGTSGYEQYF. In DNA, the CDR3 is TGCGCCAGCAGCCAAACGGGGACTAGCGGCTACGAGCAGTACTTC. The chain recombines TRBV4-1 with TRBJ2-7; 11 bases line up with TRBD2. With V trimmed by 2 bases and J by 3 bases, 3 bases remained unmatched. The germline V gene encodes CDR1 MGHRA and CDR2 YSYEKL. CDR3 length: 15 residues.

The CDR3 is CAIVGTIGATEAFF. CDR3 nucleotide sequence: TGTGCCATAGTAGGGACCATAGGGGCCACTGAAGCTTTCTTT. The rearrangement links TRBV10-3 to TRBJ1-1; TRBD1 might be the D (5 bases). V lost 9 bases, J lost 4 bases, and 18 bases lay in between. The CDR3 has 14 amino acids. Germline-derived CDR1 and CDR2 are ENHRY and SYGVKD.

This clone occurred once. The chain employs TRBV11-1 and TRBJ2-3; D might be TRBD1 or TRBD2, each matching 5 bases. The length of the CDR3 is 17 residues. V shed 6 bases and J shed 1 base, with 20 bases lying between them. The germline gives CDR1 SGHAT, CDR2 FQDESV (reference sequence). CDR3 region: CASRYGTATLGTDTQYF. DNA for the CDR3: TGTGCCAGCAGATACGGGACGGCCACCCTCGGCACAGATACGCAGTATTTT.

V is TRBV9 and J is TRBJ2-2; TRBD2 matches at 12 bases. Germline CDR1 reads SGDLS; CDR2 reads YYNGEE. V lost 1 base to trimming and J lost 5 bases; unmatched junction nucleotides: 6. The CDR3 runs 17 residues. The CDR3 coding sequence is TGTGCCAGCAGCGTAACCCTAGCGGGAGGGAGTACCGGGGAGCTGTTTTTT. Translated: CASSVTLAGGSTGELFF.